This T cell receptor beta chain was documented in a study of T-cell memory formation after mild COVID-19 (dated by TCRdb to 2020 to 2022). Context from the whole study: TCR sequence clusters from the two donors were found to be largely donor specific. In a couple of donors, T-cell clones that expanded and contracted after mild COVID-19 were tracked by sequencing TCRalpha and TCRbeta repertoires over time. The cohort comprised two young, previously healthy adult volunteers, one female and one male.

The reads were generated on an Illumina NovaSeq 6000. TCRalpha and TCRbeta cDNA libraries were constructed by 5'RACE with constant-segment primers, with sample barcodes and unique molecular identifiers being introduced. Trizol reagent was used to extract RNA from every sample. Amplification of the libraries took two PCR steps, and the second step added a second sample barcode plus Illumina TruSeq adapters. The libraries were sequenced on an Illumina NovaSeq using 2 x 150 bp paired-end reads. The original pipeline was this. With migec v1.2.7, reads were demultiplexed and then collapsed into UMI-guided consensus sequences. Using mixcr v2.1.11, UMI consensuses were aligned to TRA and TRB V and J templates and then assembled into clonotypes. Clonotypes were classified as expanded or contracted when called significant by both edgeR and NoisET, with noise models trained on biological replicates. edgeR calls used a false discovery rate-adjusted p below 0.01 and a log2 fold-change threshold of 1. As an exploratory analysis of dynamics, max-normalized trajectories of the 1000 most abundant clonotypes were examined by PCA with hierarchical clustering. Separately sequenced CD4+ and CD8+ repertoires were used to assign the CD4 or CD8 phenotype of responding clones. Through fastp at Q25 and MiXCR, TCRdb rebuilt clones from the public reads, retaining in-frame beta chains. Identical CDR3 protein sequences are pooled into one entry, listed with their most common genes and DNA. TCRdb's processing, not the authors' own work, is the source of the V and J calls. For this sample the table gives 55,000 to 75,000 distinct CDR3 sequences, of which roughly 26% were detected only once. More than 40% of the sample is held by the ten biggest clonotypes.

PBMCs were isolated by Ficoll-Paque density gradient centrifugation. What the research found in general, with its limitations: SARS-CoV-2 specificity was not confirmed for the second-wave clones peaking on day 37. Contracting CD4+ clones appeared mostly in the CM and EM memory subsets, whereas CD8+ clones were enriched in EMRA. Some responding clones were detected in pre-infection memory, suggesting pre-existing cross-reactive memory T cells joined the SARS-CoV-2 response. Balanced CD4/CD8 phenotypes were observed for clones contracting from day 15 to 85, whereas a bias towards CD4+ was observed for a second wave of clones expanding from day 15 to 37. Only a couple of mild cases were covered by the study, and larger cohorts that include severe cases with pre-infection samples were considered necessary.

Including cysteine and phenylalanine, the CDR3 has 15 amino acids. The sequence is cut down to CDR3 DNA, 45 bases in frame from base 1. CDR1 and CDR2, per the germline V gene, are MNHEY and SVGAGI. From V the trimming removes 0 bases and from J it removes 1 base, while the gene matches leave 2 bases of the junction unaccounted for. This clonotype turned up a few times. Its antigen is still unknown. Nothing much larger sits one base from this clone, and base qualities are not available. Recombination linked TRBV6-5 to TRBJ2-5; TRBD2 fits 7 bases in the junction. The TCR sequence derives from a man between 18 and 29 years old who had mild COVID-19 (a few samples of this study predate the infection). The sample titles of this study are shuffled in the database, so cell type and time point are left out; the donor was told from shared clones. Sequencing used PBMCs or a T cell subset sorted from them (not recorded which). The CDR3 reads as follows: CASSYSGGIQETQYF. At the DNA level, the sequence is TGTGCCAGCAGTTACTCGGGAGGGATCCAAGAGACCCAGTACTTC.